Listed here is a single TCR beta chain. TCRdb keeps only in-frame clones here, not all; method: immunoSEQ multiplex PCR. The table records more than 85,000 clones, approximately 72% of them present only once. Germline V CDR1 and CDR2: SQVTM, ANQGSEA. V gave up 4 bases and J gave up 4 bases; unmatched junction bases: 7. The length of the CDR3 is 15 residues. The data were taken from a study of blood T cell repertoires in COVID-19. Study-level background: Sample material is recorded as cDNA or gDNA derived from T cells, B-cell-depleted T cells, or PBMCs.

Sequencing was carried out using peripheral blood. This TCR was recovered from a man in his 70s with acute or convalescent COVID-19. This chain uses TRBV29-1 with TRBJ2-1; 10 positions agree with TRBD2. The CDR3 here is CSVGVATSGYNEQFF. The DNA for the CDR3 is TGCAGCGTTGGCGTCGCGACTAGCGGGTACAATGAGCAGTTCTTC.